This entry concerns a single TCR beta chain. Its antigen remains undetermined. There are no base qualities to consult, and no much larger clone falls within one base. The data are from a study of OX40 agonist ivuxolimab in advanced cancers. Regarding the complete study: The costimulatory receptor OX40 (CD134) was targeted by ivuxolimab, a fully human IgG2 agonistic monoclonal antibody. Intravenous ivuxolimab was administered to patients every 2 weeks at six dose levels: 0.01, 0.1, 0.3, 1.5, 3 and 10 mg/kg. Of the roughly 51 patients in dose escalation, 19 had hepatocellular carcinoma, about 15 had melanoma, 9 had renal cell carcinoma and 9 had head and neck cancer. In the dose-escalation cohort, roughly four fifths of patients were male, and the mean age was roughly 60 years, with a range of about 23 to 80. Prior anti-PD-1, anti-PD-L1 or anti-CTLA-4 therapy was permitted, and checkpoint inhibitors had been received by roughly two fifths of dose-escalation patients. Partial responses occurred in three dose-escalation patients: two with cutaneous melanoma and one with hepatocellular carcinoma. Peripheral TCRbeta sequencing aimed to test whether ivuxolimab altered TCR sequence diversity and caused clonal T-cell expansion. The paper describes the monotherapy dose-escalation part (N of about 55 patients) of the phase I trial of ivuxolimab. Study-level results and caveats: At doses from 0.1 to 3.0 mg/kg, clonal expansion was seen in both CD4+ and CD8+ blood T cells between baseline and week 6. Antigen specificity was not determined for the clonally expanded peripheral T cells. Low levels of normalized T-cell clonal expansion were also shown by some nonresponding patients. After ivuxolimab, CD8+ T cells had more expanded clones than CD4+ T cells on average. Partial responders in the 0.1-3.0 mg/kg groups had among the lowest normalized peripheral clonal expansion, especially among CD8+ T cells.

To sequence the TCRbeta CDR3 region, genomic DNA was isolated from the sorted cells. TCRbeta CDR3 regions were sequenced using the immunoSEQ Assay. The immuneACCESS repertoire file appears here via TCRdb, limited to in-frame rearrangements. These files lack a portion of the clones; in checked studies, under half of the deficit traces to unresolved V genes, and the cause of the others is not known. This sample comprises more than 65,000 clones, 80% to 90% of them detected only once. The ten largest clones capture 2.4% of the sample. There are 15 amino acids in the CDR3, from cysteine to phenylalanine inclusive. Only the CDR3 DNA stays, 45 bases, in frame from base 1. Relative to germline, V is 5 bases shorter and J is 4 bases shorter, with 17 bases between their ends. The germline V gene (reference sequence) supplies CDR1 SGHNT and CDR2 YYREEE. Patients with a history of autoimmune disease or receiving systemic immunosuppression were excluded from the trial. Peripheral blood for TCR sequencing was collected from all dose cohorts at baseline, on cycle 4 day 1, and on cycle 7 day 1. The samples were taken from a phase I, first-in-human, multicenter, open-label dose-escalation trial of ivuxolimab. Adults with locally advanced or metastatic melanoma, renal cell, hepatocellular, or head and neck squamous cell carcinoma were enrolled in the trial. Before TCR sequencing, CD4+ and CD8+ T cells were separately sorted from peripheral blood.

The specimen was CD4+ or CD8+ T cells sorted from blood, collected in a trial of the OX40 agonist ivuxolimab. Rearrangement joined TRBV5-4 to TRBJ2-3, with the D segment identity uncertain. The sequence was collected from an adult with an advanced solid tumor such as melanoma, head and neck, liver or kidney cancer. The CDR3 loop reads CASSNAAVEADTQYF. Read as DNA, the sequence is TGTGCCAGCAGTAACGCGGCAGTCGAGGCAGATACGCAGTATTTT.